This is a list of T cell receptor beta chains from one sample in a study of T cell changes during pregnancy in multiple sclerosis. Method: immunoSEQ multiplex PCR; TCRdb's copy keeps in-frame clones and lacks some. The sample holds 30,000 or so clones, 89% seen once. The material was CD8+ T cells from peripheral blood mononuclear cells, obtained in the second trimester of pregnancy. All receptors come from a female donor with multiple sclerosis, enrolled in a pregnancy study. CDR3s include the opening cysteine and the closing phenylalanine or tryptophan. The D gene is left open where the match is weak. A row's size may be missing; if present it is once, few, many or a size class.

D: .
J: TRBJ1-1
V: TRBV4-2
size: .
CDR3: CASSQVGGRTEAFF
DNA: TGTGCCAGCAGCCAAGTAGGGGGACGCACTGAAGCTTTCTTT

D: .
J: TRBJ2-4
V: TRBV19
size: .
CDR3: CASSPTALAKNIQYF
DNA: TGTGCCAGTAGCCCGACAGCTCTAGCCAAAAACATTCAGTACTTC

D: .
J: TRBJ2-2
V: TRBV9
size: .
CDR3: CASSVSKRWAGELFF
DNA: TGTGCCAGCAGCGTATCCAAGCGGTGGGCCGGGGAGCTGTTTTTT

D: TRBD1
J: TRBJ2-3
V: TRBV11-2
size: .
CDR3: CASSLGQGHTDTQYF
DNA: TGTGCCAGCAGCTTGGGACAGGGGCACACAGATACGCAGTATTTT

D: .
J: TRBJ1-5
V: TRBV6-4
size: .
CDR3: CASRRQPQHF
DNA: TGTGCCAGCAGGCGCCAGCCCCAGCATTTT

D: .
J: TRBJ2-1
V: TRBV27
size: .
CDR3: CASSLQGWGNEQFF
DNA: TGTGCCAGCAGTTTACAGGGGTGGGGGAATGAGCAGTTCTTC

D: TRBD2
J: TRBJ2-7
V: TRBV2
size: .
CDR3: CASRGLAGLDYEQYF
DNA: TGTGCCAGCAGGGGCCTAGCGGGTCTCGACTACGAGCAGTACTTC

D: TRBD1
J: TRBJ1-2
V: TRBV9
size: .
CDR3: CASSEKGDRPYGYTF
DNA: TGTGCCAGCAGCGAGAAGGGGGACAGGCCTTATGGCTACACCTTC

D: .
J: TRBJ2-3
V: TRBV2
size: .
CDR3: CASSSLQDSPSTDTQYF
DNA: TGTGCCAGCAGCTCCCTACAGGACAGCCCCAGCACAGATACGCAGTATTTT

D: .
J: TRBJ2-7
V: TRBV2
size: .
CDR3: CASSDRDLEQYF
DNA: TGTGCCAGCAGTGATCGGGACTTAGAGCAGTACTTC

D: TRBD1
J: TRBJ1-5
V: TRBV2
size: .
CDR3: CASISDRGGNQPQHF
DNA: TGTGCCAGCATATCGGACAGGGGTGGGAATCAGCCCCAGCATTTT

D: TRBD2
J: TRBJ2-7
V: TRBV7-9
size: .
CDR3: CASSYGGGAREQYF
DNA: TGTGCCAGCAGCTACGGCGGGGGGGCCCGCGAGCAGTACTTC

D: TRBD1
J: TRBJ2-1
V: TRBV7-9
size: .
CDR3: CASSTSSGTAYNEQFF
DNA: TGTGCCAGCAGCACCAGTTCCGGGACAGCTTACAATGAGCAGTTCTTC

D: .
J: TRBJ1-1
V: TRBV9
size: .
CDR3: CASSVEGGRNTEAFF
DNA: TGTGCCAGCAGCGTAGAGGGGGGGCGGAACACTGAAGCTTTCTTT

D: .
J: TRBJ1-5
V: TRBV11-2
size: few
CDR3: CASSSGLGEPQHF
DNA: TGTGCCAGCAGCTCAGGGCTCGGAGAGCCCCAGCATTTT

D: .
J: TRBJ2-7
V: TRBV7-9
size: .
CDR3: CASSPRGQGEDPYEQYF
DNA: TGTGCCAGCAGCCCCCGAGGGCAGGGGGAGGACCCCTACGAGCAGTACTTC

D: TRBD2
J: TRBJ2-3
V: TRBV6-1
size: .
CDR3: CASSELLAGNTDTQYF
DNA: TGTGCCAGCAGTGAACTTCTAGCGGGTAACACAGATACGCAGTATTTT

D: .
J: TRBJ1-1
V: TRBV7-4
size: once
CDR3: CATTAEERGNTEAFF
DNA: TGTGCCACGACGGCAGAAGAAAGAGGGAACACTGAAGCTTTCTTT

D: .
J: TRBJ1-6
V: TRBV1
size: .
CDR3: CTSSQADLPRRNSPLHF
DNA: TGCACCAGCAGCCAAGCTGACCTCCCAAGGCGGAATTCACCCCTCCACTTT

D: .
J: TRBJ1-1
V: TRBV19
size: once
CDR3: CASSIAGTEAFF
DNA: TGTGCCAGTAGTATAGCAGGTACTGAAGCTTTCTTT

D: TRBD2
J: TRBJ2-3
V: TRBV6-6
size: .
CDR3: CASSYGTSGSTDTQYF
DNA: TGTGCCAGCAGTTACGGGACTAGCGGCAGCACAGATACGCAGTATTTT

D: TRBD1
J: TRBJ1-2
V: TRBV27
size: .
CDR3: CASSPRQGGYGYTF
DNA: TGTGCCAGCAGTCCAAGACAGGGGGGCTATGGCTACACCTTC

D: .
J: TRBJ1-5
V: TRBV27
size: .
CDR3: CASSKGFPVGGNQPQHF
DNA: TGTGCCAGCAGTAAGGGGTTTCCGGTTGGGGGCAATCAGCCCCAGCATTTT

D: TRBD2
J: TRBJ2-1
V: TRBV6-5
size: .
CDR3: CASSYEGGSPYNEQFF
DNA: TGTGCCAGCAGTTACGAAGGCGGGAGTCCCTACAATGAGCAGTTCTTC

D: TRBD1
J: TRBJ1-3
V: TRBV27
size: .
CDR3: CASGTGGGSGNTIYF
DNA: TGTGCCAGCGGGACAGGGGGAGGCTCTGGAAACACCATATATTTT

D: TRBD1
J: TRBJ1-5
V: TRBV9
size: .
CDR3: CASSPFGTGEQPQHF
DNA: TGTGCCAGCAGCCCGTTCGGGACAGGAGAACAGCCCCAGCATTTT

D: TRBD2
J: TRBJ2-1
V: TRBV13
size: .
CDR3: CASSPEGTSGSYNEQFF
DNA: TGTGCCAGCAGTCCGGAGGGGACTAGCGGGAGTTACAATGAGCAGTTCTTC

D: TRBD1
J: TRBJ2-2
V: TRBV9
size: .
CDR3: CASSDPQGAITGELFF
DNA: TGTGCCAGCAGCGACCCACAGGGGGCGATCACCGGGGAGCTGTTTTTT

D: .
J: TRBJ1-2
V: TRBV7-9
size: .
CDR3: CASRDGQFYGYTF
DNA: TGTGCCAGCAGAGATGGACAGTTCTATGGCTACACCTTC

D: .
J: TRBJ1-4
V: TRBV9
size: .
CDR3: CASSYSQHREKLFF
DNA: TGTGCCAGCAGCTACAGCCAGCATAGAGAAAAACTGTTTTTT

D: .
J: TRBJ1-2
V: TRBV7-9
size: .
CDR3: CASSLGTDYGYTF
DNA: TGTGCCAGCAGCTTAGGGACAGACTATGGCTACACCTTC

D: TRBD1
J: TRBJ2-7
V: TRBV7-9
size: .
CDR3: CASRSRQGPYEQYF
DNA: TGTGCCAGCAGGTCACGACAGGGGCCCTACGAGCAGTACTTC

D: .
J: TRBJ2-5
V: TRBV28
size: .
CDR3: CASSLTAEETQYF
DNA: TGTGCCAGCAGTTTAACAGCCGAAGAGACCCAGTACTTC

D: .
J: TRBJ1-4
V: TRBV6-4
size: .
CDR3: CASDFQGSGEKLFF
DNA: TGTGCCAGCGACTTTCAGGGGAGTGGTGAAAAACTGTTTTTT

D: TRBD2
J: TRBJ2-5
V: TRBV7-3
size: .
CDR3: CASSNPTSGQETQYF
DNA: TGTGCCAGCAGCAACCCGACTAGCGGACAAGAGACCCAGTACTTC

D: TRBD1
J: TRBJ2-1
V: TRBV4-1
size: .
CDR3: CASSLGTGKNEQFF
DNA: TGCGCCAGCAGCCTAGGGACAGGGAAGAATGAGCAGTTCTTC